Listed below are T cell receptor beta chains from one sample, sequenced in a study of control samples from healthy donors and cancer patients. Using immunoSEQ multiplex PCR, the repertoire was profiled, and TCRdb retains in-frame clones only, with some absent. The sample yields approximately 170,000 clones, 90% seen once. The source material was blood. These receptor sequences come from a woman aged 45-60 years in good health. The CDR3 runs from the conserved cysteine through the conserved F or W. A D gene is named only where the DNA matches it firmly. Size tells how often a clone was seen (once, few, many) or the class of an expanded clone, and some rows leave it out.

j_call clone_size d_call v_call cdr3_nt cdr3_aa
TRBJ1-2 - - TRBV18 TGTGCCAGCTCACTACAGGGCGGAACCGGATCCTATGGCTACACCTTC CASSLQGGTGSYGYTF
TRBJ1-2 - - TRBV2 TGTGCCAGCGGTGCGGGGGGCTATGGCTACACCTTC CASGAGGYGYTF
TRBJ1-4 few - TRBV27 TGTGCCAGTAGAGCTGCAACTAATGAAAAACTGTTTTTT CASRAATNEKLFF
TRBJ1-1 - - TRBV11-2 TGTGCCAGCAGCGACCGGACGGGAGTGGTTCCTGAAGCTTTCTTT CASSDRTGVVPEAFF
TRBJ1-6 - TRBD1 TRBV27 TGTGCCAGCGGACAGGGGGCGCGGGCCTCACCCCTCCACTTT CASGQGARASPLHF
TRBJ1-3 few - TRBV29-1 TGCAGCGTTGAAGCTATGGAAGCCAGGGCTGGAAACACCATATATTTT CSVEAMEARAGNTIYF
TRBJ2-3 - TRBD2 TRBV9 TGTGCCAGCAGCGTAGGAGTAGCGGGAACTTTGTTTAACACAGATACGCAGTATTTT CASSVGVAGTLFNTDTQYF
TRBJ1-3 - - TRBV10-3 TGTGCCATCGCCCGACCGACAGGTCAAACCACTGGAAACACCATATATTTT CAIARPTGQTTGNTIYF
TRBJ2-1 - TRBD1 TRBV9 TGTGCCAGCAGCGTTCAGGGGGATAGGCACAATGAGCAGTTCTTC CASSVQGDRHNEQFF
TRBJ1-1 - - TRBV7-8 TGTGCCAGCAGCCTATGGCCCACTGAAGCTTTCTTT CASSLWPTEAFF
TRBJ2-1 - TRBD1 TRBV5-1 TGCGCCAGCAGCTCCACTTCCGGGCAGGGGGCGCGTGAGCAGTTCTTC CASSSTSGQGAREQFF
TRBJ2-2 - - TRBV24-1 TGTGCCACCAGTGACCTCCGGGGCACCGGGGAGCTGTTTTTT CATSDLRGTGELFF
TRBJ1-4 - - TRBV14 TGTGCCAGCAGCCAAGGGTGGGGGCCTAATGAAAAACTGTTTTTT CASSQGWGPNEKLFF
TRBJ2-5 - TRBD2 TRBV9 TGTGCCAGCAGCGTAGGCGGGGGGCCGTCTGGAGAGACCCAGTACTTC CASSVGGGPSGETQYF
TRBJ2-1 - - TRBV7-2 TGTGCCAGCAGAAACCCACAGGGCCATGAGCAGTTCTTC CASRNPQGHEQFF
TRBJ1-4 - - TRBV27 TGTGCCAGCAGTTTCCTTAATGAAAAACTGTTTTTT CASSFLNEKLFF
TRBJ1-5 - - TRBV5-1 TGCGCCAGCAGCTTGTCAGGAAATAGCAATCAGCCCCAGCATTTT CASSLSGNSNQPQHF
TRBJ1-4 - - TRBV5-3 TGTGCCAGAAGCTTGGAGGGACGCTCAACTAATGAAAAACTGTTTTTT CARSLEGRSTNEKLFF
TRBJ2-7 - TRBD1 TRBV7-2 TGTGCCAGCAGCCCTACGGGACAGGGGTACGAGCAGTACTTC CASSPTGQGYEQYF
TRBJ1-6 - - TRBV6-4 TGTGCCAGCCGAGCCCAAAGGGGGGACGCGTCACCCCTCCACTTT CASRAQRGDASPLHF
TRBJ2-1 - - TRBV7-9 TGTGCCAGCAGATTAGCCGGGAATGAGCAGTTCTTC CASRLAGNEQFF
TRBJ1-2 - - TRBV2 TGTGCCAGCAGTGAAGGGACGGTCTATGGCTACACCTTC CASSEGTVYGYTF
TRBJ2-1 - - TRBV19 TGTGCCAGTAGTATTGGGGACATATACAATGAGCAGTTCTTC CASSIGDIYNEQFF
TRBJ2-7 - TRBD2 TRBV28 TGTGCCAGCGGGAGCGGGGGCAACTACGAGCAGTACTTC CASGSGGNYEQYF
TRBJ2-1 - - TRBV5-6 TGTGCCAGCAGCTCACGACAACGGGACGGGGGATTAGAGCAGTTCTTC CASSSRQRDGGLEQFF